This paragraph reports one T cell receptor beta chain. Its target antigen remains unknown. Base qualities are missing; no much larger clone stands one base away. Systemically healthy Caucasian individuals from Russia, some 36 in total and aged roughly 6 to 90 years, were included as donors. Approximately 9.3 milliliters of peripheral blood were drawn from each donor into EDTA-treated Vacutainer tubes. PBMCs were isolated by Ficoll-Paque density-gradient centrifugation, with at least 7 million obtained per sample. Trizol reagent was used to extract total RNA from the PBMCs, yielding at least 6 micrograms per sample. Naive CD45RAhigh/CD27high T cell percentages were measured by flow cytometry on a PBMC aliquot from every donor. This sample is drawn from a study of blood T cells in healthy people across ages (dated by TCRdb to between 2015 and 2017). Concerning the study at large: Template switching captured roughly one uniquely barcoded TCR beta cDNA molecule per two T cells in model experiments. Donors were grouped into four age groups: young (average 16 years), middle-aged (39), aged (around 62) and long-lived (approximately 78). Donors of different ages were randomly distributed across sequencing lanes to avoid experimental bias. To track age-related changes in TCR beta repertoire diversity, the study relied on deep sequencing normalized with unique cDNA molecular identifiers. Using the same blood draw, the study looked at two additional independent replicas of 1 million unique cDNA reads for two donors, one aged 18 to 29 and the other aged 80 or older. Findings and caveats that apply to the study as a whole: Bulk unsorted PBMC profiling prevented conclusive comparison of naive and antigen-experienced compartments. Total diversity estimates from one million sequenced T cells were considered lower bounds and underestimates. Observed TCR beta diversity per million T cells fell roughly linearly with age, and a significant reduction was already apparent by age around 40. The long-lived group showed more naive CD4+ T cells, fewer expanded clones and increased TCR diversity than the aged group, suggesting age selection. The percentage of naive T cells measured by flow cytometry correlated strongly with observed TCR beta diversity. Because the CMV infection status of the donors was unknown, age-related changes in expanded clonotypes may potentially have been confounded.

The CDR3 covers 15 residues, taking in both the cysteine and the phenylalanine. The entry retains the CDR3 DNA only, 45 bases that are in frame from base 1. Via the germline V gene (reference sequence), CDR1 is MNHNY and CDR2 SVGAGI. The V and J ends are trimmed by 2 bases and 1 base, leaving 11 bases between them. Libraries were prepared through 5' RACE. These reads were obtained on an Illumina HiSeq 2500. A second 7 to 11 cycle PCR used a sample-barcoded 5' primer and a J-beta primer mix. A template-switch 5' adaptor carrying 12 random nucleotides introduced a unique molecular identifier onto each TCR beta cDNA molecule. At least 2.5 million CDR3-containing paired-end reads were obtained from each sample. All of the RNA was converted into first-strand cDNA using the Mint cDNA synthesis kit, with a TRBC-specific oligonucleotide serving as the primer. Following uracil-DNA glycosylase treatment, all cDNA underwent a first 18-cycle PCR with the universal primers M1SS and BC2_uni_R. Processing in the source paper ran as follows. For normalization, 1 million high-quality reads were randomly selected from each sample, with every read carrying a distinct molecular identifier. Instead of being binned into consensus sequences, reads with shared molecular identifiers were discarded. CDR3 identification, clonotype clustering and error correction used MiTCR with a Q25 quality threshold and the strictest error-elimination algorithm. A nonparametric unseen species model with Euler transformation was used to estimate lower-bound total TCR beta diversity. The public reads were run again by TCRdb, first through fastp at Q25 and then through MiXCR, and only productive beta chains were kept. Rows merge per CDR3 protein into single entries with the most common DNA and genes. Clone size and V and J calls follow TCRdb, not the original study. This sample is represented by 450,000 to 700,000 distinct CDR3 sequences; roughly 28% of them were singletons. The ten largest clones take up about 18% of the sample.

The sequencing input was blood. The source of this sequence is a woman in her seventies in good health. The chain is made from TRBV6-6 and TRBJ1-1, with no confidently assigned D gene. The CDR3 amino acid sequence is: CASSYNRRQNTEAFF. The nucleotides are TGTGCCAGCAGTTACAACCGGAGGCAGAACACTGAAGCTTTCTTT.